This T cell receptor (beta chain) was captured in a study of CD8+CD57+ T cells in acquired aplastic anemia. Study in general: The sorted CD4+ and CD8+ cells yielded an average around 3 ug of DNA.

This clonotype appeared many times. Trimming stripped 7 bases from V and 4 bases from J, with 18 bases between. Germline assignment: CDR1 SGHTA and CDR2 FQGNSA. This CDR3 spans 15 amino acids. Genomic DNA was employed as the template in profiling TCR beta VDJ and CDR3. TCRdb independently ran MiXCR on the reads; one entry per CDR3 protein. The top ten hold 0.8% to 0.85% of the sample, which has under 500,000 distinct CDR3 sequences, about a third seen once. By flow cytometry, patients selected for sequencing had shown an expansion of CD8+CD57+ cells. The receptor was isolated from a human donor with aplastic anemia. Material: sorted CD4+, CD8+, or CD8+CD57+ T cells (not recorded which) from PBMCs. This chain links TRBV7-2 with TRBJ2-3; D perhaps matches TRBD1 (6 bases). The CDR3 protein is CASTYGTRGSDTQYF. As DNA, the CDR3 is TGTGCCAGCACTTACGGGACGAGGGGGTCAGATACGCAGTATTTT. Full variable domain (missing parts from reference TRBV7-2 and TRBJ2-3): GAGVSQSPSNKVTEKGKDVELRCDPISGHTALYWYRQSLGQGLEFLIYFQGNSAPDKSGLPSDRFSAERTGGSVSTLTIQRTQQEDSAVYLCASTYGTRGSDTQYFGPGTRLTVL.